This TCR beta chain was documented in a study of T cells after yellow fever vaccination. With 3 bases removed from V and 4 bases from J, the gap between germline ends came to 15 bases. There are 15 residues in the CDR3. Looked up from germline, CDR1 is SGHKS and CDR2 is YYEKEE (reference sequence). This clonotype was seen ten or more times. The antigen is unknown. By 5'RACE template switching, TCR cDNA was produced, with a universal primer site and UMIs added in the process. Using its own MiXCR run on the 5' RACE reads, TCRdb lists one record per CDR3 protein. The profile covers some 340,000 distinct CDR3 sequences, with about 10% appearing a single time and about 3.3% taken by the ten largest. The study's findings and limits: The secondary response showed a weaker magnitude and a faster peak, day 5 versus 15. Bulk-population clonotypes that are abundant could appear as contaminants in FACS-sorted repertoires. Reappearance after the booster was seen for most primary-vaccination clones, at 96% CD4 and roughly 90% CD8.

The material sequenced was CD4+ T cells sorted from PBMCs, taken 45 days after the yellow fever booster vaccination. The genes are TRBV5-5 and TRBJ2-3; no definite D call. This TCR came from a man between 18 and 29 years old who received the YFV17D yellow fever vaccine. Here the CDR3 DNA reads TGTGCCAGCAGCTCCTTACTCCGAACGGCAGATACGCAGTATTTT. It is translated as CASSSLLRTADTQYF.